Below, 19 T cell receptor beta chains from the same sample are listed, as sequenced in a study of CXCR3-negative and CXCR3-positive naive CD8 T cells (dated by TCRdb to the late 2010s). Sequenced on a NextSeq 550. The Human TCR Profiling Kit (MiLaboratory) was used to prepare UMI-labeled 5' RACE TRB cDNA libraries. Once TCRdb had reprocessed the reads, it stored one entry per CDR3 protein sequence and supplied no DNA. The table held for this sample gives tens of thousands of distinct CDR3 sequences. The ten top clones hold over 1.2% of the sample. Sequencing input: naive CXCR3- CD8+ T cells from blood. The sample's cell subset or site, from its label and the paper: CD45RO-CCR7+CD27+CD95- naive CD8+ T cells lacking CXCR3 (TNR3-). The receptors were sampled from a human donor in good health. Some clones in this sample may be carry-over from other donors' samples.

This chain links TRBV12-3 or TRBV12-4 with TRBJ2-7; checking the TCRdb D call of TRBD1 is not possible without DNA. This CDR3 has 14 residues. The CDR3 sequence is CASSQTGSNDEQYF.

V is TRBV14 and J is TRBJ2-3; as DNA is missing, the TRBD2 call by TCRdb cannot be tested. Germline V gene data show CDR1 as SGHDN and CDR2 as FVKESK. The CDR3 runs to 13 residues. CDR3 sequence reads: CASSTRQRDTQYF.

The rearrangement joins TRBV28 to TRBJ1-1. The CDR3 contains 12 residues. Germline V lookup: CDR1 MDHEN, CDR2 SYDVKM. The CDR3 reads CASSLTGLEAFF.

The rearrangement links TRBV12-3 or TRBV12-4 to TRBJ2-1; without DNA, the TCRdb call of TRBD1 cannot be checked. CDR3 length equals 14 residues. The CDR3 loop reads CASSFMRGQNEQFF.

J is TRBJ2-1 and V is TRBV7-6; the TCRdb call, TRBD1, lacks DNA for checking. The CDR3 is 13 amino acids. CDR1 and CDR2 from the germline V gene are SGHVS and FNYEAQ. CDR3 loop: CASRGKGGMKQFF.

The chain has TRBV25-1 and TRBJ2-1; lacking DNA, the TRBD1 call made by TCRdb goes unchecked. The germline gives CDR1 MGHDK, CDR2 SYGVNS. The CDR3 extends over 13 amino acids. CDR3 region: CASSLPGGDEQFF.

This clonotype is classed as medium-sized by frequency. The chain is built from TRBV29-1 and TRBJ2-7; TCRdb outputs TRBD1, but without DNA this stays unchecked. The germline V gene has CDR1 SQVTM and CDR2 ANQGSEA. The CDR3 length is 14 residues. CDR3 loop: CSVNEGTAGYEQYF.

The chain employs TRBV14 and TRBJ2-7; the D call from TCRdb, TRBD2, cannot be confirmed without DNA. Germline V gene lookup returns CDR1 SGHDN and CDR2 FVKESK. The CDR3 runs 14 residues. CDR3 in amino acids: CASSVGTLPYELYF.

The chain employs TRBV20-1 and TRBJ2-1; TCRdb's D call, TRBD1, is unchecked because there is no DNA. Germline assignment: CDR1 DFQATT and CDR2 SNEGSKA (reference sequence). This CDR3 comprises 15 residues. CDR3 region: CSAPDRGSSYNEQFF.

J is TRBJ2-7 and V is TRBV6-4; checking the TCRdb D call of TRBD2 is not possible without DNA. This CDR3 contains 13 residues. The germline V gene has CDR1 MRHNA and CDR2 SNTAGT. CDR3 residues: CANTPPRSYEQYF.

The chain joins TRBV28 to TRBJ2-5; with no DNA, the TCRdb D assignment of TRBD2 cannot be verified. The CDR3 runs to 18 residues. Germline loops: CDR1 MDHEN, CDR2 SYDVKM. CDR3 amino acids: CASSYPGRDISSQETQYF.

The chain uses TRBV6-2 or TRBV6-3 and TRBJ2-7. This CDR3 spans 14 amino acids. The germline V gene encodes CDR1 MNHEY and CDR2 SVGEGT. CDR3 sequence reads: CASSYSNSAYEQYF.

The rearrangement uses TRBV3-1 and TRBJ1-2; the TCRdb D gene call, TRBD1, has no DNA to confirm it. The V gene's germline CDR1 is LGHDT and CDR2 YNNKEL (reference sequence). The CDR3 has 13 residues. The CDR3 region is CASSPRDRDGYTF. The variable domain in full, with the rest retrieved from reference TRBV3-1 and TRBJ1-2, is DTAVSQTPKYLVTQMGNDKSIKCEQNLGHDTMYWYKQDSKKFLKIMFSYNNKELIINETVPNRFSPKSPDKAHLNLHINSLELGDSAVYFCASSPRDRDGYTFGSGTRLTVV.

J is TRBJ2-4 and V is TRBV5-5. The CDR3 sequence is 12 residues long. Per the germline V gene, CDR1 is SGHKS and CDR2 is YYEKEE (reference sequence). CDR3 amino acids: CASSLDRNIQCF.

The V call is TRBV6-5, the J call TRBJ2-7; with no DNA, the TCRdb D assignment of TRBD1 cannot be verified. Per the germline V gene, CDR1 is MNHEY and CDR2 is SVGAGI. The CDR3 loop spans 15 amino acids. CDR3 sequence reads: CASSVGQGIAYEQYF.

The rearrangement joins TRBV13 to TRBJ2-3; the D call from TCRdb, TRBD2, cannot be confirmed without DNA. This CDR3 is 17 amino acids long. The germline gives CDR1 PRHDT, CDR2 FYEKMQ (reference sequence). The CDR3 protein is CASSPTSGERRGDTQYF.

The V gene is TRBV12-3 or TRBV12-4, the J gene TRBJ1-2; absent DNA, TCRdb's TRBD1 call cannot be checked. The CDR3 loop spans 19 amino acids. CDR3 protein: CASSFPPSTGSTFAYGYTF.

The V and J genes are TRBV30 and TRBJ2-7; no DNA is available, so the TRBD1 call from TCRdb remains unchecked. Germline values: CDR1 GTSNPN, CDR2 SVGIG (reference sequence). The CDR3 has 13 amino acids. CDR3 loop: CAWTGVSSYEQYF.

The V gene is TRBV5-6, the J gene TRBJ1-2. Germline V gene data show CDR1 as SGHDT and CDR2 as YYEEEE. There are 16 residues in the CDR3. CDR3 sequence reads: CASSLEAGKAYYGYTF.